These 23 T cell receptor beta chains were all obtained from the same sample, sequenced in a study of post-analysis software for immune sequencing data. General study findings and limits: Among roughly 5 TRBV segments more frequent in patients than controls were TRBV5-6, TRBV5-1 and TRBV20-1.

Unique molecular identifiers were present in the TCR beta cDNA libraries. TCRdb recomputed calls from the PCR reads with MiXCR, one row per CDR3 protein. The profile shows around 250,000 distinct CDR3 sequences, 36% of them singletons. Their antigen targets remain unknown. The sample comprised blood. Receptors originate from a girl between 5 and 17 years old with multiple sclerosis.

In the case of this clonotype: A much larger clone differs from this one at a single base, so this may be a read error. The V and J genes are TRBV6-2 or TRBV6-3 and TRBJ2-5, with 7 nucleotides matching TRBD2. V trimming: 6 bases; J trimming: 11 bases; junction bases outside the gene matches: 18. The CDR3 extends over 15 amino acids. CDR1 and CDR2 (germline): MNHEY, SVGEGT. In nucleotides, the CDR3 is TGTGCCAGCAGCCTCCAGTGGGGGACTACGAATGAGCAGTACTTC. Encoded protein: CASSLQWGTTNEQYF.

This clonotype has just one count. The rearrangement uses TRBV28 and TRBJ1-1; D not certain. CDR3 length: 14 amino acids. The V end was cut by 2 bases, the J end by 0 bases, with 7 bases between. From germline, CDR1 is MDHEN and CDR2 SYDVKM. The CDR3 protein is CASSLLVLNTEAFF. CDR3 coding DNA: TGTGCCAGCAGTTTACTGGTTTTGAACACTGAAGCTTTCTTT.

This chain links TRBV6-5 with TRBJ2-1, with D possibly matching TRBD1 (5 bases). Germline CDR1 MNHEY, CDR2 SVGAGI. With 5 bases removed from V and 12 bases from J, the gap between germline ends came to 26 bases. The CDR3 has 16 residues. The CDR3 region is CASSTSRGIGYKGQFF. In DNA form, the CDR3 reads TGTGCCAGCAGTACCAGTAGGGGTATTGGCTACAAGGGGCAGTTCTTC.

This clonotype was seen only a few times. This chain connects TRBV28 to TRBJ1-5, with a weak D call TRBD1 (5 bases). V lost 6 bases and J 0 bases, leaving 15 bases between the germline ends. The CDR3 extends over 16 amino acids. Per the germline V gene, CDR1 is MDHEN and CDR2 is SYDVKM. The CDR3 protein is CASSRGGSYSNQPQHF. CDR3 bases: TGTGCCAGCAGCCGGGGGGGAAGTTATAGCAATCAGCCCCAGCATTTT.

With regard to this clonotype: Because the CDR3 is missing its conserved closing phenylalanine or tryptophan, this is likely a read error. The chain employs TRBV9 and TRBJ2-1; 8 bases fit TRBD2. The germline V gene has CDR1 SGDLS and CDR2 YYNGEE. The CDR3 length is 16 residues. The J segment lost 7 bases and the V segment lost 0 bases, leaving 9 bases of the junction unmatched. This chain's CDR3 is CASSVASGGRLNEQFV. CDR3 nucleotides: TGTGCCAGCAGCGTAGCGTCGGGAGGGCGCTTGAATGAGCAGTTCGTC.

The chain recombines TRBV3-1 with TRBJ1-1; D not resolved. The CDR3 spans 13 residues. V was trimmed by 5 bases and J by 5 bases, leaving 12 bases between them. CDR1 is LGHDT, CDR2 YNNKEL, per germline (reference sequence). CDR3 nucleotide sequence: TGTGCCAGCAGCGCCCGGAGGAGGACTGAAGCTTTCTTT. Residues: CASSARRRTEAFF.

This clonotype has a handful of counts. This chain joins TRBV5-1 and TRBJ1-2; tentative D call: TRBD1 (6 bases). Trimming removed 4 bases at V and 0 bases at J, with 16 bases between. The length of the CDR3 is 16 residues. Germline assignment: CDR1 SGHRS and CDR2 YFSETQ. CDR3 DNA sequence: TGCGCCAGCAGCACTCCTTACAGGGAAGCTAACTATGGCTACACCTTC. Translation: CASSTPYREANYGYTF. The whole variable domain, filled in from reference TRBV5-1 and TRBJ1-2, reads KAGVTQTPRYLIKTRGQQVTLSCSPISGHRSVSWYQQTPGQGLQFLFEYFSETQRNKGNFPGRFSGRQFSNSRSEMNVSTLELGDSALYLCASSTPYREANYGYTFGSGTRLTVV.

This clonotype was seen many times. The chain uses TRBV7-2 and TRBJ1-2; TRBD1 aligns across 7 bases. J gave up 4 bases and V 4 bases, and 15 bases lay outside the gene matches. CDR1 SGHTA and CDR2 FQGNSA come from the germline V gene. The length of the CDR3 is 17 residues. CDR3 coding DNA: TGTGCCAGCAGCTCCGACAGGGTGATCGCTATCCCCTATGGCTACACCTTC. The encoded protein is CASSSDRVIAIPYGYTF.

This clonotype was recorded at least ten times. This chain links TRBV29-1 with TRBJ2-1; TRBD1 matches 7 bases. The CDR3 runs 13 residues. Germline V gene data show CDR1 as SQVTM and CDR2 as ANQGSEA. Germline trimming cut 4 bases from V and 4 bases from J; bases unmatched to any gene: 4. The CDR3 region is CSVGGQLYNEQFF. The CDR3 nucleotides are TGCAGCGTTGGGGGACAGCTTTACAATGAGCAGTTCTTC.

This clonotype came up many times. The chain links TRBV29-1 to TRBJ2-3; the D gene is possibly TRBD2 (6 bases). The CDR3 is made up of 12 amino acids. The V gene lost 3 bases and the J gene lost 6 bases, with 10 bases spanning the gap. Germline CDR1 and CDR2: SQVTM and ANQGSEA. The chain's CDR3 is CSVDGRGDTQYF. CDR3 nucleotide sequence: TGCAGCGTTGACGGGAGAGGGGATACGCAGTATTTT.

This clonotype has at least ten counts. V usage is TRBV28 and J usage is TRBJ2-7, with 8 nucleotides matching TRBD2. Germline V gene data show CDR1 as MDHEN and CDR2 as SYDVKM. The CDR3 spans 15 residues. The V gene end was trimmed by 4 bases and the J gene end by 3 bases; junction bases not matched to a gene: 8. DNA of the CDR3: TGTGCCAGCAGTTCGGGGGGGGACGGCTTCTACGAGCAGTACTTC. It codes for CASSSGGDGFYEQYF.

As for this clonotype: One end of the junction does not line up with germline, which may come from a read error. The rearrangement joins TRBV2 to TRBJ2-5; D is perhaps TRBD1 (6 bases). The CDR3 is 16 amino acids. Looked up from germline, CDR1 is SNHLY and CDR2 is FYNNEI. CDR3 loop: CASSDRTDTYQEAQYF. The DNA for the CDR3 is TGTGCCAGCAGTGATAGGACAGACACCTACCAAGAGGCCCAGTACTTC.

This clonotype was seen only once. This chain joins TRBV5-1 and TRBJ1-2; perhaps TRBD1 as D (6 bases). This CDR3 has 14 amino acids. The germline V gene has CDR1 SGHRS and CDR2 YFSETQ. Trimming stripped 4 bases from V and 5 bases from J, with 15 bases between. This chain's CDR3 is CASSPGQREYGYTF. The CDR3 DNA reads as TGCGCCAGCAGCCCCGGACAGCGGGAGTATGGCTACACCTTC.

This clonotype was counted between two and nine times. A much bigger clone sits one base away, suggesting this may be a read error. The CDR3, as DNA: TGTGCCAGCAGCATGCCGTCAGGGATGGCTGGGGCCAACGTCCGGACTTTC. Translated: CASSMPSGMAGANVRTF. The chain carries TRBV5-4 and TRBJ2-6, with D tentatively TRBD1 (5 bases). This CDR3 comprises 17 residues. Germline V gene data show CDR1 as SGHNT and CDR2 as YYREEE (reference sequence). The complete variable domain, with remaining parts taken from reference TRBV5-4 and TRBJ2-6, reads ETGVTQSPTHLIKTRGQQVTLRCSSQSGHNTVSWYQQALGQGPQFIFQYYREEENGRGNFPPRFSGLQFPNYSSELNVNALELDDSALYLCASSMPSGMAGANVRTFGAGSRLTVL.

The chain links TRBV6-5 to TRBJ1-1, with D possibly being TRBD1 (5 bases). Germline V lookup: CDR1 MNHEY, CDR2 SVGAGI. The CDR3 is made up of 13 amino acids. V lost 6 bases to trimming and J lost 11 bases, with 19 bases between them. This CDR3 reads CASRQLRGERAFF. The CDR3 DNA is TGTGCCAGCAGACAGCTGAGAGGGGAAAGGGCTTTCTTT.

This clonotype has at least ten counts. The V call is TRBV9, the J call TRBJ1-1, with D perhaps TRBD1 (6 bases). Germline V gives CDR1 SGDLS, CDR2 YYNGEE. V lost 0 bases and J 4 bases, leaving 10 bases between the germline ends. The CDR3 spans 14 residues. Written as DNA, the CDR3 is TGTGCCAGCAGCGTAGGGGGGGGCGTCACTGAAGCTTTCTTT. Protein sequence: CASSVGGGVTEAFF. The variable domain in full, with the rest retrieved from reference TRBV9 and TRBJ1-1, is DSGVTQTPKHLITATGQRVTLRCSPRSGDLSVYWYQQSLDQGLQFLIQYYNGEERAKGNILERFSAQQFPDLHSELNLSSLELGDSALYFCASSVGGGVTEAFFGQGTRLTVV.

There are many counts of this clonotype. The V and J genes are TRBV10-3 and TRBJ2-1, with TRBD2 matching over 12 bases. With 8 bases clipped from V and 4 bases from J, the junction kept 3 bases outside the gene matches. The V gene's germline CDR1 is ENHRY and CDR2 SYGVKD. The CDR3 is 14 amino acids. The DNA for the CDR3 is TGTGCCATCCAGACTAGCGGGGGTTACAATGAGCAGTTCTTC. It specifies CAIQTSGGYNEQFF.

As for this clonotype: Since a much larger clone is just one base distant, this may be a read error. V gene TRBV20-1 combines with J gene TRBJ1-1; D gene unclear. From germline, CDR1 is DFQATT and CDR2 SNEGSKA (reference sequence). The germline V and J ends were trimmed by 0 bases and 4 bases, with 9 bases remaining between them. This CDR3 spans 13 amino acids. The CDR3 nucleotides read TGCAGTGCTAGAGACAGCGTGCGCACTGAAGCTTTCTTT. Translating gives CSARDSVRTEAFF.

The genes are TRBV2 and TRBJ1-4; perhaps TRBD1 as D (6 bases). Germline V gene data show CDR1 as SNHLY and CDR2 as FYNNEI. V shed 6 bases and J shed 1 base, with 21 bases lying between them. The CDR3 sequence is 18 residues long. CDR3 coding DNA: TGTGCCAGCAGGAGGCAGGGGCTACTGCCCGGAACTAATGAAAAACTGTTTTTT. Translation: CASRRQGLLPGTNEKLFF. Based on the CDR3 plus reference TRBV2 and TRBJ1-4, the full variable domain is EPEVTQTPSHQVTQMGQEVILRCVPISNHLYFYWYRQILGQKVEFLVSFYNNEISEKSEIFDDQFSVERPDGSNFTLKIRSTKLEDSAMYFCASRRQGLLPGTNEKLFFGSGTQLSVL.

CDR3: CASSLQGEDTQYF. CDR3 DNA: TGTGCCAGCAGCTTACAGGGGGAAGATACGCAGTATTTT. V is TRBV7-8 and J is TRBJ2-3; TRBD1 agrees at 7 bases. The germline CDR1 and CDR2 sequences are SGHVS and FQNEAQ. The CDR3 totals 13 residues. Trimming took 2 bases from V and 5 from J; bases not matched to a gene: 1.

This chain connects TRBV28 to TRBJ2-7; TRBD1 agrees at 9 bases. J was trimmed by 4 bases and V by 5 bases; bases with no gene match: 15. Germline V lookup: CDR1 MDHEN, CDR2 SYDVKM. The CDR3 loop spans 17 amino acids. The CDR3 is CASSTTRGQGMWYEQYF. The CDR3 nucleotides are TGTGCCAGCAGTACCACCCGGGGACAGGGAATGTGGTACGAGCAGTACTTC.

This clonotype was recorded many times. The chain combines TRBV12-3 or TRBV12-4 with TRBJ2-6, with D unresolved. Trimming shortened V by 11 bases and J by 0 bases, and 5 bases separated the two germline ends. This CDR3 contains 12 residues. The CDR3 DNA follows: TGTGCCGTAAACTCTGGGGCCAACGTCCTGACTTTC. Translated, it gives CAVNSGANVLTF.

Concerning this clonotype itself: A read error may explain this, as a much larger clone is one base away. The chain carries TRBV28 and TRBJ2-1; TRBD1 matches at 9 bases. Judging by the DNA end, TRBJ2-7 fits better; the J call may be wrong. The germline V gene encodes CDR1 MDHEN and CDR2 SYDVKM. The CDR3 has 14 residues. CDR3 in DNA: TGTGCCAGCGTTACAGGGGGCTCCTACAATGAGCAGTACTTC. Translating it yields CASVTGGSYNEQYF.